These T cell receptor beta chains were read from a single sample in a study of vaccination effects on CD4 cells after COVID-19. The assay was immunoSEQ multiplex PCR, and TCRdb's table has in-frame clones only and misses some. The table records over 55,000 clones, 60% to 80% of them present only once. No antigen has been assigned to these receptors. Specimen: CD4+ T cells from PBMCs cultured with HCoV-OC43 spike peptides, collected before COVID-19 vaccination. The receptors shown here come from a human donor who received a COVID-19 vaccine. Both conserved end residues are part of each CDR3. The order of the fields is V gene, D gene, CDR3 protein. A D gene is named only where the DNA matches it firmly.

TRBV20-1 | TRBD1 | CSASQQGVFSPLHF
TRBV12-3/TRBV12-4 | - | CASSPGTTPVF
TRBV18 | TRBD1 | CASSSGTGPETQYF
TRBV23-1 | - | CASSQHIIRNTEAFF
TRBV6-5 | - | CASSLSVANEKLFF
TRBV6-4 | TRBD1 | CASSVRDRSSYNSPLHF
TRBV18 | - | CASSPLVAGANVLTF
TRBV6-5 | - | CASRRRQAANYGYTF
TRBV4-1 | - | CASSQNGGLNTEAFF
TRBV4-1 | - | CASSQGLTPPVVSGNTIYF
TRBV7-2 | TRBD1 | CASSRDRGRETQYF
TRBV7-9 | - | CASSLAQVNEQFF
TRBV19 | - | CASTRGSLNIQYF
TRBV7-3 | - | CASSTDSGADTQYF
TRBV19 | - | CASSMGGGFSYNEQFF
TRBV5-1 | - | CASSGSAGTDTQYF
TRBV7-8 | - | CASSQRSSSGADTQYF
TRBV11-3 | - | CASSRSIQETQYF
TRBV11-2 | - | CASSLADGANYGYTF
TRBV9 | - | CASSPQLEADTQYF
TRBV6-4 | - | CASAAEGEVPNEQFF
TRBV9 | - | CASSEGGPGRTNYGYTF
TRBV10-1 | - | CASTPYTDTGELFF
TRBV30 | - | CAWSVQGYTEAFF
TRBV19 | - | CASSISGGRVYSGANVLTF
TRBV28 | - | CASSLRTIGGYTF
TRBV2 | TRBD2 | CASSPGGTSGGMEETQYF
TRBV6-2/TRBV6-3 | - | CASSYGGLGANVLTF
TRBV3-1/TRBV3-2 | TRBD2 | CASSSGTSGGSSGELFF
TRBV29-1 | TRBD1 | CSVRTGGAGDTQYF
TRBV28 | - | CASSPRGGGNTEAFF
TRBV2 | - | CASSVLGNTQYF
TRBV30 | - | CAWRGPGHPDRAEAFF
TRBV23-1 | - | CASIPDRHYGYTF
TRBV6-5 | - | CASSYSGQTGNTIYF
TRBV5-1 | TRBD1 | CASSQGTASQETQYF
TRBV10-3 | TRBD1 | CAIRYRDREDTEAFF
TRBV7-8 | - | CASSPRRNEQFF
TRBV28 | - | CASKSFEGQGSVAFF
TRBV5-1 | TRBD1 | CASSWGTGDTEAFF
TRBV3-1/TRBV3-2 | - | CASSPGVGYTIYF
TRBV29-1 | TRBD1 | CSVGQGSNEQFF
TRBV3-1/TRBV3-2 | - | CASSFGPTATGYTF
TRBV7-2 | TRBD1 | CASSLTKQGPYGYTF